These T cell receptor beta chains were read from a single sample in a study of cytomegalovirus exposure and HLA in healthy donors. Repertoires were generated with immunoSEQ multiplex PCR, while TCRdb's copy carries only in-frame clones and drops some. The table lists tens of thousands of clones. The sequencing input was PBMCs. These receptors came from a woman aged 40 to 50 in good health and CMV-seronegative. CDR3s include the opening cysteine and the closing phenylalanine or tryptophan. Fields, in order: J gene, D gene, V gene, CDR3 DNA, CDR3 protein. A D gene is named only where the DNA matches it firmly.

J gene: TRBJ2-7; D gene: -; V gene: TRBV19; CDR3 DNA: TGTGCCAGTAGTATGGAGGGGCCCGGGGTACACGAGCAGTACTTC; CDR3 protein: CASSMEGPGVHEQYF
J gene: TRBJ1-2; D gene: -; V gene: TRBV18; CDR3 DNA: TGTGCCAGCTCGCCTGGAAATGACAGGCGCGCTGGCTACACCTTC; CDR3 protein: CASSPGNDRRAGYTF
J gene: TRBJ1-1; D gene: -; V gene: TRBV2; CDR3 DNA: TGTGCCAGCGGTTTGGTACAATCGGCTTTCTTT; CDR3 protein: CASGLVQSAFF
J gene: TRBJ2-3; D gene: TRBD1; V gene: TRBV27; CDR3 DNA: TGTGCCAGCAGGATGACAGGGGTGGCAGATACGCAGTATTTT; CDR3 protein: CASRMTGVADTQYF
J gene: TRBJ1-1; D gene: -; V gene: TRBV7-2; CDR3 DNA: TGTGCCAGCAGCTCGCGGCACTCGAACACTGAAGCTTTCTTT; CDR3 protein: CASSSRHSNTEAFF
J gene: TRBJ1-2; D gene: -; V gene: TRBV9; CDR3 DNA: TGTGCCAGCAGCCCGGACTTTACCGTCTATGGCTACACCTTC; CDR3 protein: CASSPDFTVYGYTF
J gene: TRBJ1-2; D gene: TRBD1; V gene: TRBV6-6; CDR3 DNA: TGTGCCAGCAGTCGGACAGGCGTAGGCGGCTACACCTTC; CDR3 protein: CASSRTGVGGYTF
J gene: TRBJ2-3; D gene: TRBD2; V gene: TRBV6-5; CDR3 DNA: TGTGCCAGCAGTTACGAGATAGCGGGGAGCACAGATACGCAGTATTTT; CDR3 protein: CASSYEIAGSTDTQYF
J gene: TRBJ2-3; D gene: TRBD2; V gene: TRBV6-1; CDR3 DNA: TGTGCCAGCATCAAAGGGGGACTAGGAGCAGATACGCAGTATTTT; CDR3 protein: CASIKGGLGADTQYF
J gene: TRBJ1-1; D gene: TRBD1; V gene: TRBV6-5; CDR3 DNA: TGTGCCAGCAGTAGACAGGGTCGAACTGAAGCTTTCTTT; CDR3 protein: CASSRQGRTEAFF
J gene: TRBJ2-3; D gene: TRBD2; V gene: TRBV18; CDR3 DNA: TGTGCCAGCTCACAACTTTTCACTAGCGGGGGATTCACAGATACGCAGTATTTT; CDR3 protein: CASSQLFTSGGFTDTQYF
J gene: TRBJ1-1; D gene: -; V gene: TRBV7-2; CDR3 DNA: TGTGCCAGCAGCGGACAGTTTATTGAAGCTTTCTTT; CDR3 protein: CASSGQFIEAFF
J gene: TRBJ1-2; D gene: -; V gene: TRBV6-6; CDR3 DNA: TGTGCCAGCAGTTTCCCCGTGGACAGTGCTAAAGGCTACACCTTC; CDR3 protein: CASSFPVDSAKGYTF
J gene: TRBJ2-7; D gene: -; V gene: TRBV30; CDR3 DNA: TGTGCCTGGAGTGTAGGGGTCAGGGACTACGAGCAGTACTTC; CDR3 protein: CAWSVGVRDYEQYF
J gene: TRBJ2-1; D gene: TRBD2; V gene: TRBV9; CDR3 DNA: TGTGCCAGCAGCGTAGCTACTCGGGGAGGGGCCGGGGTGAAGCAGTTCTTC; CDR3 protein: CASSVATRGGAGVKQFF
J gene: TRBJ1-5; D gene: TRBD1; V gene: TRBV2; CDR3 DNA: TGTGCCAGCAGCTCAGGGACAGGGGGGGTTCAGCCCCAGCATTTT; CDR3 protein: CASSSGTGGVQPQHF
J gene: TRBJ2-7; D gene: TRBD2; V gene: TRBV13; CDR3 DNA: TGTGCCAGCAGCTCGCGGGGGGTCCATTACGAGCAGTACTTC; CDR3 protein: CASSSRGVHYEQYF
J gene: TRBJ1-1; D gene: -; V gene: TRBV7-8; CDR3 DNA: TGTGCCAGCAGCCAGGGGCTGGTGAGGAACACTGAAGATTTCTTT; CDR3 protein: CASSQGLVRNTEDFF
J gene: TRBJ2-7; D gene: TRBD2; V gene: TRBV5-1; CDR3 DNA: TGCGCCAGCAGCTTCAGGGCGGGGGGCTACGAGCAGTACTTC; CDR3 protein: CASSFRAGGYEQYF
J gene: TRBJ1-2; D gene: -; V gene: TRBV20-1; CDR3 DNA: TGCAGTGCTAGACCAGGGCATGGCTACACCTTC; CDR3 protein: CSARPGHGYTF
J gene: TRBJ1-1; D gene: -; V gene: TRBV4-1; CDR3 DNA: TGCGCCAGCAGCCAAGGAGTTACCACTGAAGCTTTCTTT; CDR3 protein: CASSQGVTTEAFF
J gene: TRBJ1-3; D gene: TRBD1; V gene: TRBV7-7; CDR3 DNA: TGTGCTAGCAGCTTAACAGGGGACCCTGGAAACACCATATATTTT; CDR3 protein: CASSLTGDPGNTIYF
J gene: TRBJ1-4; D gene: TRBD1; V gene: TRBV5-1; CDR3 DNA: TGCGCCAGCAGCAACCCGCAGGGGGCGAGTGAAAAACTGTTTTTT; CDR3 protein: CASSNPQGASEKLFF
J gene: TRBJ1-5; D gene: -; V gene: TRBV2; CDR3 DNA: TGTGCCAGCAGTGGGGGGGAGGTTAGCAATCAGCCCCAGCATTTT; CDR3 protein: CASSGGEVSNQPQHF
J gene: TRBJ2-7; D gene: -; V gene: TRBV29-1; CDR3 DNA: TGCAGCTCCTTTAATCTCGGCGAGCAGTACTTC; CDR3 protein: CSSFNLGEQYF
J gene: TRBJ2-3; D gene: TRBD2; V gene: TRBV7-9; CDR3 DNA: TGTGCCAGCAGCTTAACAGCGGGAGCAGATACGCAGTATTTT; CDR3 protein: CASSLTAGADTQYF